The rows below give T cell receptor beta chains drawn from one sample of a study of shared clonotypes between healthy human individuals. Generated by immunoSEQ multiplex PCR, the TCRdb table keeps only in-frame clones and is missing some. This sample has about 2.4 million clones; approximately 90% occur once, and the top ten carry 0.14%. The specimen was naive CD4+ T cells sorted from blood. The receptors stem from a man younger than 35 in good health. CDR3s include the opening cysteine and the closing phenylalanine or tryptophan. D genes are given only for firm matches. Clone size is shown for a subset of rows, as once, few, many or a class of expanded clone.

clone_size	j_call	v_call	cdr3_length	d_call	cdr3_nt	cdr3_aa
once	TRBJ2-1	TRBV6-6	14	TRBD2	TGTGCCAGCAGACTAGCGGGAGGGCCGAATGAGCAGTTCTTC	CASRLAGGPNEQFF
NA	TRBJ2-2	TRBV6-1	14	TRBD1	TGTGCCATCGGACAGGGGGCGAACACCGGGGAGCTGTTTTTT	CAIGQGANTGELFF
NA	TRBJ1-5	TRBV4-1	13	NA	TGCGCCAGCAGCCAAGAGAGATATGGGCCCCAGCATTTT	CASSQERYGPQHF
NA	TRBJ1-1	TRBV18	14	TRBD1	TGTGCCAGCTCACCTGACAGGGGTGGTACTGAAGCTTTCTTT	CASSPDRGGTEAFF
NA	TRBJ2-2	TRBV30	14	NA	TGTGCCTGGAGTGTACGGACTCTCACCGGGGAGCTGTTTTTT	CAWSVRTLTGELFF
NA	TRBJ1-3	TRBV7-6	16	TRBD1	TGTGCCAGCAGCGGGGGACAGATTTTAGCTGGAAACACCATATATTTT	CASSGGQILAGNTIYF
NA	TRBJ2-7	TRBV19	15	TRBD2	TGTGCCAGTACCCCCGCGGGAGGCCAGACCTACGAGCAGTACTTC	CASTPAGGQTYEQYF
NA	TRBJ2-5	TRBV7-6	13	TRBD2	TGTGCCAGCAGCTTTAGCGGGTGGGAGACCCAGTACTTC	CASSFSGWETQYF
NA	TRBJ2-3	TRBV5-1	15	NA	TGCGCCAGCAGCTGGGGAGGGGCAGGGGCAGATACGCAGTATTTT	CASSWGGAGADTQYF
NA	TRBJ2-7	TRBV18	14	TRBD2	TGTGCCAGCTCACCTGGGACTACCTCCTACGAGCAGTACTTC	CASSPGTTSYEQYF
once	TRBJ2-5	TRBV27	14	TRBD2	TGTGCCAGCTCATTACGGCTAGCGGGAGAGACCCAGTACTTC	CASSLRLAGETQYF
NA	TRBJ1-5	TRBV5-1	13	NA	TGCGCCAGCATGGTGAGCCCCAATCAGCCCCAGCATTTT	CASMVSPNQPQHF
NA	TRBJ1-2	TRBV9	16	TRBD1	TGTGCCAGCAGTCGGTGGGACAGGGGAGCTAACTATGGCTACACCTTC	CASSRWDRGANYGYTF
NA	TRBJ2-1	TRBV15	20	TRBD2	TGTGCCACCAGCAGTACACAAGGCGGCGGGAGCCATCTGGGGAGGAATGAGCAGTTCTTC	CATSSTQGGGSHLGRNEQFF
NA	TRBJ2-5	TRBV2	13	NA	TGTGCCAGCAGATTCTCCCTTCAGGAGACCCAGTACTTC	CASRFSLQETQYF
NA	TRBJ2-1	TRBV5-4	17	TRBD2	TGTGCCAGCAGCCCCGGAGGGCTAGCGGGAGGGCCGAGGGAGCAGTTCTTC	CASSPGGLAGGPREQFF
once	TRBJ2-1	TRBV10-3	18	TRBD2	TGTGCCATCAGTGAGAGAAGCGGGAGGGCCGCGATTAGCAATGAGCAGTTCTTC	CAISERSGRAAISNEQFF
NA	TRBJ2-2	TRBV12-5	15	NA	TGTGCTAGTGGTTTGTCGGGGTCGAGCCCCGGGGAGCTGTTTTTT	CASGLSGSSPGELFF